These T cell receptor beta chains were read from a single sample in a study of cytomegalovirus exposure and HLA in healthy donors. Profiling relied on immunoSEQ multiplex PCR, and the TCRdb table lists in-frame clones only, not all of them. Among about 160,000 clones listed, around 79% were seen once. Sequenced input: PBMCs. These receptors were obtained from a male donor in good health and CMV-seropositive. CDR3s include the opening cysteine and the closing phenylalanine or tryptophan. The D gene is left open where the match is weak. The size field is filled for only some rows; it gives once, few, many or a size class.

TRBD1	TRBV6-5	few	TRBJ2-5	14	TGTGCCAGCACCGGACAGGACCTCCAAGAGACCCAGTACTTC	CASTGQDLQETQYF
TRBD1	TRBV6-6	few	TRBJ1-1	14	TGTGCCAGCAGTTATTGGGACAGGGAGACTGAAGCTTTCTTT	CASSYWDRETEAFF
NA	TRBV6-1	NA	TRBJ2-3	13	TGTGCCAGCAGTGAAGGACTCCCCAGTACGCAGTATTTT	CASSEGLPSTQYF
NA	TRBV11-3	NA	TRBJ2-7	13	TGTGCCAGCAGCTTGGGCCAGGGGCGCGAGCAGTACTTC	CASSLGQGREQYF
NA	TRBV5-1	NA	TRBJ2-3	15	TGCGCCAGCAGCTCACTACAGGGTTTGGGAGATACGCAGTATTTT	CASSSLQGLGDTQYF
NA	TRBV27	NA	TRBJ1-1	13	TGTGCCAGCGCAGAGGCCATGAACACTGAAGCTTTCTTT	CASAEAMNTEAFF
NA	TRBV5-8	NA	TRBJ1-2	14	TGTGCCAGCAGCTTTGACAGTATTTACTATGGCTACACCTTC	CASSFDSIYYGYTF
NA	TRBV5-1	NA	TRBJ2-3	15	TGCGCCAGCAGCCTTACAGGAGGGGCCACAGATACGCAGTATTTT	CASSLTGGATDTQYF
NA	TRBV2	NA	TRBJ1-6	13	TGTGCCAGCAGGAGGGATACTAATTCACCCCTCCACTTT	CASRRDTNSPLHF
TRBD1	TRBV5-6	once	TRBJ1-1	13	TGTGCCAGCAGCTCAACAGGGGGGACTGAAGCTTTCTTT	CASSSTGGTEAFF
NA	TRBV5-1	NA	TRBJ1-2	14	TGCGCCAGCAGCTTACTACAGGGAGCCTATGGCTACACCTTC	CASSLLQGAYGYTF
NA	TRBV6-1	NA	TRBJ2-7	13	TGTGCCAGCAGTGATGCGACAGCCTACGAGCAGTACTTC	CASSDATAYEQYF
NA	TRBV2	few	TRBJ1-1	12	TGTGCCAGCAACCCGGGGGGGACTGAAGCTTTCTTT	CASNPGGTEAFF